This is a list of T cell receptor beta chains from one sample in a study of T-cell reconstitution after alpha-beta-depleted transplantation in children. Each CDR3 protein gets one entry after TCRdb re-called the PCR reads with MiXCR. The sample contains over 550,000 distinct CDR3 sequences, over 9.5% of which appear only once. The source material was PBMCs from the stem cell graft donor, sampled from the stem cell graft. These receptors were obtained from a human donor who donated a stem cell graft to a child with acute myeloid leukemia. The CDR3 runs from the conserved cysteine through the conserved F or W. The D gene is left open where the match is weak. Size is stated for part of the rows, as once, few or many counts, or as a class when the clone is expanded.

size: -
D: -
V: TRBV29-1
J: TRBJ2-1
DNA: TGCAGCGTTTGGGGCGGTACTGCCAATGAGCAGTTCTTC
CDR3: CSVWGGTANEQFF

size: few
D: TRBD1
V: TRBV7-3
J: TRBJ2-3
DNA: TGTGCCAGCTCCACTCAGGGGGTTGAAGGAGATACGCAGTATTTT
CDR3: CASSTQGVEGDTQYF

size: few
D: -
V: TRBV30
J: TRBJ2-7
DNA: TGTGCCTGGAGTGTCAACAGGGCCTACGAGCAGTACTTC
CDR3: CAWSVNRAYEQYF

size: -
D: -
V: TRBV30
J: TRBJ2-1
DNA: TGTGCCTGGAACCTTGGCTCCTACAATGAGCAGTTCTTC
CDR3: CAWNLGSYNEQFF

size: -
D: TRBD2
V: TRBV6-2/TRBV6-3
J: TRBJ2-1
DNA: TGTGCCAGCAGAAGAAGGTACGGGACTACCTACAATGAGCAGTTCTTC
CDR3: CASRRRYGTTYNEQFF

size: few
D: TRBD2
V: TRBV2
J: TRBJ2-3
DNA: TGTGCCAGCGGAACTAGCGAACTCACAGATACGCAGTATTTT
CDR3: CASGTSELTDTQYF

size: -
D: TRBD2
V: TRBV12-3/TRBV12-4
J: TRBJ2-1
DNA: TGTGCCAGCAGCGGGAGGGCTAGCTCCTACAATGAGCAGTTCTTC
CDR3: CASSGRASSYNEQFF

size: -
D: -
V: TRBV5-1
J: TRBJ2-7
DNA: TGCGCCAGCAGCTTGGGAGGCGGCGTAAACTACGAGCAGTACTTC
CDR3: CASSLGGGVNYEQYF

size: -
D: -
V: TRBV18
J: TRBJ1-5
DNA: TGTGCCAGCTCACCACGGTGGGAGGGCAATCAGCCCCAGCATTTT
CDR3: CASSPRWEGNQPQHF

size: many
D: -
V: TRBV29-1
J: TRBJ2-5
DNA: TGCAGCGTTCGCCTGCCCCCTATAGAGACCCAGTACTTC
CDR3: CSVRLPPIETQYF

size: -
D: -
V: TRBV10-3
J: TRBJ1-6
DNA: TGTGCCATCAGTGACAGATGGGATTCACCCCTCCACTTT
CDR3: CAISDRWDSPLHF

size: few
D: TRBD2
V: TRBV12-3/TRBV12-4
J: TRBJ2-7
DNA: TGTGCCAGCAGGAGACTAGCGGGCGGGTACGAGCAGTACTTC
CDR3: CASRRLAGGYEQYF

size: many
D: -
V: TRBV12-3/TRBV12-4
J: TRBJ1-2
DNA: TGTGCCAGCATCCCGGGGGGGCGAATAAACTATGGCTACACCTTC
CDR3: CASIPGGRINYGYTF

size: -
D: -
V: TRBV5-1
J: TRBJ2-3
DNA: TGCGCCAGCAGCTTAAGCGGATTCACAGATACGCAGTATTTT
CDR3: CASSLSGFTDTQYF

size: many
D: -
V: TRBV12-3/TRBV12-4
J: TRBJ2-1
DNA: TGTGCCAGTCAGGGGTCAAGCTCCTACAATGAGCAGTTCTTC
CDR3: CASQGSSSYNEQFF

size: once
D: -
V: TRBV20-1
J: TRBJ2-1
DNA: TGCAGTGCTAGCGCGACGAGCTCCTACAATGAGCAGTTCTTC
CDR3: CSASATSSYNEQFF

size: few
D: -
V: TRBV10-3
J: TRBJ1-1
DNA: TGTGCCATCAATGAGGGGGGGAACACTGAAGCTTTCTTT
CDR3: CAINEGGNTEAFF

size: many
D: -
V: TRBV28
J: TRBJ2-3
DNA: TGTGCCAGCAGTTTCCGTGATGGTCTCTTGGAGTATTTT
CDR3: CASSFRDGLLEYF

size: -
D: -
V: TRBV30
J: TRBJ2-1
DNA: TGTGCCTGGAGTGTACTGGGGACCGGGAAGTACAATGAGCAGTTCTTC
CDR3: CAWSVLGTGKYNEQFF

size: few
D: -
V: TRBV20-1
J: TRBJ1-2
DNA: TGCAGGGTCAATAGGGCGGGAAACTATGGCTACACCTTC
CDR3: CRVNRAGNYGYTF

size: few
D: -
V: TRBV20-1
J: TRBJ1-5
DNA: TGCAGTGCCGGGGGCCGGATTAATCAGCCCCAGCATTTT
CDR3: CSAGGRINQPQHF

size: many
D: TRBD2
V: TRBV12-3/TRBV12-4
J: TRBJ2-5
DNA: TGTGCCAGCGCGGCGGGGGTCTCAGAGACCCAGTACTTC
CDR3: CASAAGVSETQYF

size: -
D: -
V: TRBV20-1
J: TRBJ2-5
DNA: TGCAGTGCCACCCCCAGAGGGAGTCGGGAGACCCAGTACTTC
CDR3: CSATPRGSRETQYF

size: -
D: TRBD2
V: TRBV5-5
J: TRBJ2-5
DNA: TGTGCCAGCAGCGGCGGGACTAGCGGGCCTGAGACCCAGTACTTC
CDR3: CASSGGTSGPETQYF

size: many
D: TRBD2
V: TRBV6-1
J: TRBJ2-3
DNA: TGTGCCAGCAGACTAGCGGGCCGCACAGATACGCAGTATTTT
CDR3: CASRLAGRTDTQYF

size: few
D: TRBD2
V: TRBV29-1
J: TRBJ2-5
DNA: TGCAGCGTTGGAACTAGCGGGGTTAAACAAGAGACCCAGTACTTC
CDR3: CSVGTSGVKQETQYF

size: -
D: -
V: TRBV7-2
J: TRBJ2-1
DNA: TGTGCCAGCAGCTCCCAAATACGGGAGCAGTTCTTC
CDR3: CASSSQIREQFF

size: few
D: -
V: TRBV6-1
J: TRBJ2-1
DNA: TGTGTCTTGAGGCGGGATGTCGCTTCCAATGAGCAGTTCTTC
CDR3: CVLRRDVASNEQFF

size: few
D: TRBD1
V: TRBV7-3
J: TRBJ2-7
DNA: TGTGCCAGCAGCATTACAGGGGCGGGCGAGCAGTACTTC
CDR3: CASSITGAGEQYF

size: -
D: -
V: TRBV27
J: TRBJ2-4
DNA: TGTGCCAGCAGTTCAGTAGGGGGTCCCAAAAACATTCAGTACTTC
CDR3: CASSSVGGPKNIQYF

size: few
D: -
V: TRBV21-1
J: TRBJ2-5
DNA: TGTGCCAGCAGATTCAGAGGCCTGTGTTTGGAGACCCAGTACTTC
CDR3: CASRFRGLCLETQYF

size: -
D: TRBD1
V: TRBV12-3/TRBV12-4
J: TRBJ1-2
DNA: TGTGCCAGCCGACAGGGGAGGGTTGGCTACACCTTC
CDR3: CASRQGRVGYTF

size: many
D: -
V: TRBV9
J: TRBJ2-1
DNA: TGTGCCAGCAGCGTAGGTGCGCCATTACTCAATGAGCAGTTCTTC
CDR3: CASSVGAPLLNEQFF

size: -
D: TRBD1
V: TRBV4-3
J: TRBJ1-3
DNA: TGCGCCAGCAGCCAAGCGGACAGGGCCGGAAACACCATATATTTT
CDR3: CASSQADRAGNTIYF

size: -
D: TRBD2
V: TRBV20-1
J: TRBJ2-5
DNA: TGCAGTGCTAGAGCCCGAGGGGGGACTAGCCAAGAGACCCAGTACTTC
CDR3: CSARARGGTSQETQYF

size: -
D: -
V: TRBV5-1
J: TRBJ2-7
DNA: TGCGCCAGCAGCTTACTAGCCGCCTCCTACGAGCAGTACTTC
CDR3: CASSLLAASYEQYF

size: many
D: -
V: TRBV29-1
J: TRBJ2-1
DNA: TGCAGCGTTGGCGCCCGGACCTTTGATGAGCAGTTCTTC
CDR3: CSVGARTFDEQFF

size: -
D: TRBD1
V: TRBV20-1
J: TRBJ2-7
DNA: TGCAGTGCCATCGGACAGGGGGTATCCTACGAGCAGTACTTC
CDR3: CSAIGQGVSYEQYF

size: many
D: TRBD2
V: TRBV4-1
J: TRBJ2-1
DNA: TGCGCCAGCAGCCAAGAGGCCGGGACTAGCGGGAGGATAATCTCCTACAATGAGCAGTTCTTC
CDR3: CASSQEAGTSGRIISYNEQFF

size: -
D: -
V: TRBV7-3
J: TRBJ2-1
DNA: TGTGCCAGCAGCCCAAACCTAAATGAGCAGTTCTTC
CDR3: CASSPNLNEQFF

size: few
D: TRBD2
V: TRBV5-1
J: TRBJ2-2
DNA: TGCGCCAGCAGTACTAGCGGGAGGGCCAACACCGGGGAGCTGTTTTTT
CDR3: CASSTSGRANTGELFF

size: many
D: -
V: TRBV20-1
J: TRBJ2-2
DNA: TGCAGTGTTGCTAGACCCACCGGGGAGCTGTTTTTT
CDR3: CSVARPTGELFF

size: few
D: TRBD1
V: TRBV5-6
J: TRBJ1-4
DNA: TGTGCCAGCACCGTACACGGACAGGGAGATGAAAAACTGTTTTTT
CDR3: CASTVHGQGDEKLFF

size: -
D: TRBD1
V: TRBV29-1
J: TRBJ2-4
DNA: TGCAGCGTGGCACAGGGGGCAAACATTCAGTACTTC
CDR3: CSVAQGANIQYF

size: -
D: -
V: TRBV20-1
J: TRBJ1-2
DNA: TGCAGTGCTAGAGACATAAACTATGGCTACACCTTC
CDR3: CSARDINYGYTF

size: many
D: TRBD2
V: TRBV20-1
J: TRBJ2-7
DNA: TGCAGTGCTAGACTAGCGGGAACATTTCCGCAGTACTTC
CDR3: CSARLAGTFPQYF

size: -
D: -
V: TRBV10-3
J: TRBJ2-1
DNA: TGTGCCATCAGTGAGAATGGAAACAATGAGCAGTTCTTC
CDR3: CAISENGNNEQFF

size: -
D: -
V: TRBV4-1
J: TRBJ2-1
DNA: TGCGCCAGCAGCCAAGTAACAGTTAATGAGCAGTTCTTC
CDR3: CASSQVTVNEQFF

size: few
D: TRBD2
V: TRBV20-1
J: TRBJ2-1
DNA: TGCAGTGCTAGGGACTTCGGCGGGAGCAACAATGAGCAGTTCTTC
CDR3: CSARDFGGSNNEQFF

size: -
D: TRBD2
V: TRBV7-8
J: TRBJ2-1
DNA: TGTGCCAGCAGCTTAGGGACTAGCGGGAGGGCCGTTGAGCAGTTCTTC
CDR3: CASSLGTSGRAVEQFF

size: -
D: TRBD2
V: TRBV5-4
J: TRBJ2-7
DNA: TGTGCCAGCAGCGCGGGGCTAGCGGAGTACGAGCAGTACTTC
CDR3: CASSAGLAEYEQYF

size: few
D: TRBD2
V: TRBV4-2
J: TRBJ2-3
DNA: TGTGCCAGCAGCCCCACCGGGACTAGCGGGATGGCAAGCACAGATACGCAGTATTTT
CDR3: CASSPTGTSGMASTDTQYF